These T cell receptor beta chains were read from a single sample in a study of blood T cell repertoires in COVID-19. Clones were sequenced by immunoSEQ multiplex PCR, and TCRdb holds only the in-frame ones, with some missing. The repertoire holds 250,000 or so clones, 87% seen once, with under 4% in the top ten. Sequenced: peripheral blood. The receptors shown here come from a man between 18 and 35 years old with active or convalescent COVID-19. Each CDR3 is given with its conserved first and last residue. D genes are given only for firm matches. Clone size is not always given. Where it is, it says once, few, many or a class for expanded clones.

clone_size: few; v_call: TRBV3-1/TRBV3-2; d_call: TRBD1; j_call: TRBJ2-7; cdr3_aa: CASSLGQGMTYEQYF; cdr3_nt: TGTGCCAGCAGCCTCGGACAGGGAATGACCTACGAGCAGTACTTC
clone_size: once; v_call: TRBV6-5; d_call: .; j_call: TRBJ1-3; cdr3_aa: CASSPDRRNTIYF; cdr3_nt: TGTGCCAGCAGCCCGGACAGACGGAACACCATATATTTT
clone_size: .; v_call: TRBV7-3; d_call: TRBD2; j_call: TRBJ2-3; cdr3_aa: CASGSSGGGGTDTQYF; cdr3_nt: TGTGCCAGCGGATCTAGCGGGGGTGGCGGCACAGATACGCAGTATTTT
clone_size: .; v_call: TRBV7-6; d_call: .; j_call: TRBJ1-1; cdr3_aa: CASSLWGRANTEAFF; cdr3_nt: TGTGCCAGCAGCTTATGGGGCAGGGCGAACACTGAAGCTTTCTTT
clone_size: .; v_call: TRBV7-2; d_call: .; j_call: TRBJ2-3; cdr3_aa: CASSLGGPDTQYF; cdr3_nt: TGTGCCAGCAGCTTAGGGGGCCCAGATACGCAGTATTTT
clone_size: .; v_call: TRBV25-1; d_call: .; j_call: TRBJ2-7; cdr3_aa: CASSNPGGFEQYF; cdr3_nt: TGTGCCAGCTCAAATCCGGGGGGCTTCGAGCAGTACTTC
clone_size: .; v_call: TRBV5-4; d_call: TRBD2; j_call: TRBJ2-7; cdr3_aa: CASSLGSRREDEQYF; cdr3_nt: TGTGCCAGCAGCTTGGGCAGCCGCCGGGAGGACGAGCAGTACTTC
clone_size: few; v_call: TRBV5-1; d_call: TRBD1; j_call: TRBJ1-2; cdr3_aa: CASSLGTGTGQSYGYTF; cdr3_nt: TGCGCCAGCAGCTTGGGTACCGGGACAGGGCAATCCTATGGCTACACCTTC
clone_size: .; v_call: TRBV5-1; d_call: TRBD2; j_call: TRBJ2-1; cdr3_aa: CASSELVGAGLDNEQFF; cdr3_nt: TGCGCCAGCAGCGAGTTAGTTGGAGCGGGGCTAGACAATGAGCAGTTCTTC
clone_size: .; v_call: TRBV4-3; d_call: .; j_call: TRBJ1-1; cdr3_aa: CASSLQGNTEAFF; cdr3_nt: TGCGCCAGCAGCCTTCAGGGGAACACTGAAGCTTTCTTT
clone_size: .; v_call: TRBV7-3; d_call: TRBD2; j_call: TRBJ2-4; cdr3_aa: CASSLTGLGSIQYF; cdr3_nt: TGTGCCAGCAGCTTAACGGGACTAGGTTCGATCCAGTACTTC
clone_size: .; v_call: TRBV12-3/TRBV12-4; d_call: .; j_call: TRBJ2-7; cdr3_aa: CASSVTGELYF; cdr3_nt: TGTGCCAGCAGTGTGACAGGAGAATTATACTTC
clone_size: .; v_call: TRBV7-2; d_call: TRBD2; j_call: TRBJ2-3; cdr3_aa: CASSYRAGGPGDTQYF; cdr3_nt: TGTGCCAGCAGTTACAGAGCGGGGGGGCCGGGAGATACGCAGTATTTT
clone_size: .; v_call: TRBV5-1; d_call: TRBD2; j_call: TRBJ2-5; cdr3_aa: CASSLGLAGEETQYF; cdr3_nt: TGCGCCAGCAGCTTGGGACTAGCGGGGGAAGAGACCCAGTACTTC
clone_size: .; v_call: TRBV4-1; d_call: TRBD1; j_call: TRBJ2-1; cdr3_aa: CASSHRQGSRSNEQFF; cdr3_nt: TGCGCCAGCAGCCACCGACAGGGTTCCCGTTCAAATGAGCAGTTCTTC
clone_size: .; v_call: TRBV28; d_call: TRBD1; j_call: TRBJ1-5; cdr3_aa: CASASPTDRGKISNQPQHF; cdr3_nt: TGTGCCAGCGCCAGCCCGACGGACAGGGGCAAGATAAGCAATCAGCCCCAGCATTTT
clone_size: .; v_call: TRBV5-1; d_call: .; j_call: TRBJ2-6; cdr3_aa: CASSRTGTLGLSGTNVLTF; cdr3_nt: TGCGCCAGCAGCAGAACCGGGACATTGGGTCTTTCGGGGACCAACGTCCTGACTTTC
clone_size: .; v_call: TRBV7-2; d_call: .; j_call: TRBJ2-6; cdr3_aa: CASSLLFRGRGSGANVLTF; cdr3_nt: TGTGCCAGCAGCTTACTTTTTCGGGGCAGGGGTTCTGGGGCCAACGTCCTGACTTTC
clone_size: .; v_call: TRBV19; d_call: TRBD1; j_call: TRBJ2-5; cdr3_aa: CASSRRTGGQETQYF; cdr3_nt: TGTGCCAGTAGCCGCCGAACAGGGGGTCAAGAGACCCAGTACTTC
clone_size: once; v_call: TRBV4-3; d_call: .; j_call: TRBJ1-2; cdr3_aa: CASSQEPGDYGYTF; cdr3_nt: TGCGCCAGCAGCCAAGAACCGGGGGACTATGGCTACACCTTC
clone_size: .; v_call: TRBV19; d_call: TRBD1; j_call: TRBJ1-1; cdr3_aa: CASSMGQGRFMDTEAFF; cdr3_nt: TGTGCCAGTAGTATGGGACAGGGGCGTTTCATGGACACTGAAGCTTTCTTT
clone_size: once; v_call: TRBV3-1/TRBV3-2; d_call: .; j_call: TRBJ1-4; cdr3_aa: CASSPRQVEEKLFF; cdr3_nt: TGTGCCAGCAGCCCTAGACAGGTCGAGGAAAAACTGTTTTTT
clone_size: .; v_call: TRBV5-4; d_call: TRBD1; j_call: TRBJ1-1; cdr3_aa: CASSPEPTGGYVEAFF; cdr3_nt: TGTGCCAGCAGCCCGGAACCTACAGGGGGCTATGTTGAAGCTTTCTTT
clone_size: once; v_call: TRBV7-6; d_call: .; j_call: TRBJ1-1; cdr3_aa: CASSLAEVNTEAFF; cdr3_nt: TGTGCCAGCAGCCTCGCCGAGGTGAACACTGAAGCTTTCTTT
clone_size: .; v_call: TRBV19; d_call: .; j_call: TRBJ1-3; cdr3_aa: CASSILSSGNTIYF; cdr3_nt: TGTGCCAGTAGTATACTGAGCTCTGGAAACACCATATATTTT
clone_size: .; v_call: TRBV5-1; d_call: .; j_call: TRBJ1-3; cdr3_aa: CASRPVSSAGNTIYF; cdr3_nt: TGCGCCAGCAGACCCGTTAGTAGTGCTGGAAACACCATATATTTT
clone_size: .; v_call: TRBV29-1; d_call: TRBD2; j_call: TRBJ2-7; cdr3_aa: CSVATTWTSSYEQYF; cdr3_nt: TGCAGCGTTGCAACCACTTGGACTAGCTCCTACGAGCAGTACTTC
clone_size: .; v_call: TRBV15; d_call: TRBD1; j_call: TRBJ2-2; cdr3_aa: CATSRVGTVTGELFF; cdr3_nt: TGTGCCACCAGCCGAGTAGGGACAGTCACCGGGGAGCTGTTTTTT
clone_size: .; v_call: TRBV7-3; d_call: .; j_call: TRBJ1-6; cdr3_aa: CASSLQGNSPLHF; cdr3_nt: TGTGCCAGCAGCTTACAGGGGAATTCACCCCTCCACTTT
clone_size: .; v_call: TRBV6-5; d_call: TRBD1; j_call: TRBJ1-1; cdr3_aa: CASSKQGSNTEAFF; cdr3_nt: TGTGCCAGCAGTAAACAGGGGTCGAACACTGAAGCTTTCTTT
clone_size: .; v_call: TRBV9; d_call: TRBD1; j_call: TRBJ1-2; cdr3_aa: CASSPPTGGVSNGYTF; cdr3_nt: TGTGCCAGCAGCCCTCCGACAGGGGGCGTATCAAATGGCTACACCTTC
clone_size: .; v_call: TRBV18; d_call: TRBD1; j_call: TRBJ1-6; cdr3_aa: CASSPGQGRPFNNSPLHF; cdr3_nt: TGTGCCAGCTCGCCCGGACAGGGGCGACCCTTCAATAATTCACCCCTCCACTTT
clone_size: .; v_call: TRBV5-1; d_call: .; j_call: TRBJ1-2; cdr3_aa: CASSLERISYGYTF; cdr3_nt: TGCGCCAGCAGTTTAGAGAGGATATCCTATGGCTACACCTTC
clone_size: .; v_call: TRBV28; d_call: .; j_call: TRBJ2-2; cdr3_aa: CASSNRGTNTGELFF; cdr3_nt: TGTGCCAGCAGTAATCGGGGGACGAACACCGGGGAGCTGTTTTTT
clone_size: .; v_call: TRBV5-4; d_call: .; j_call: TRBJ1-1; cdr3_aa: CASSLSGRDTEAFF; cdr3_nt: TGTGCCAGCAGCTTGAGCGGGAGGGACACTGAAGCTTTCTTT
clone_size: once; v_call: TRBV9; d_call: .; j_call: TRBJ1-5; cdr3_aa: CASSVGGGINQPQHF; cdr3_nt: TGTGCCAGCAGCGTAGGAGGGGGAATAAATCAGCCCCAGCATTTT
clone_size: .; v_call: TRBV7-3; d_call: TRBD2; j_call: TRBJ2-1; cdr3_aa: CASSPSGGPFNEQFF; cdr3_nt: TGTGCCAGCAGCCCAAGCGGGGGGCCGTTTAATGAGCAGTTCTTC
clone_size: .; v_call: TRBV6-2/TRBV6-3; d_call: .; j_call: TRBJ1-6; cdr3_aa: CASSYRTEVILLPLHF; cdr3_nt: TGTGCCAGCAGTTACCGGACGGAGGTTATTCTTCTTCCCCTCCACTTT
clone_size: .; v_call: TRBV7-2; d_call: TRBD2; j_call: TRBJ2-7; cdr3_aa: CASSLGTSGSEQYF; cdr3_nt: TGTGCCAGCAGCTTGGGGACTAGCGGAAGCGAGCAGTACTTC
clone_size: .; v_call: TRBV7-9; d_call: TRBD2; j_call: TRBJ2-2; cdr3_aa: CASSLTRTSGAGELFF; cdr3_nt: TGTGCCAGCAGCTTGACAAGGACTAGCGGAGCCGGGGAGCTGTTTTTT
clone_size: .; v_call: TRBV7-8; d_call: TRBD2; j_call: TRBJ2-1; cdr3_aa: CASSREGLEQFF; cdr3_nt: TGTGCCAGCAGCCGTGAGGGACTAGAGCAGTTCTTC
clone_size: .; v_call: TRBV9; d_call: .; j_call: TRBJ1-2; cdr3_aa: CASSSRHLYGYTF; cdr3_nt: TGTGCCAGCAGCTCCCGACACCTCTATGGCTACACCTTC
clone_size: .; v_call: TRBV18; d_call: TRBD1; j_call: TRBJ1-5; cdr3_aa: CASSPDRAQPQHF; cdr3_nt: TGTGCCAGCTCACCGGACAGGGCTCAGCCCCAGCATTTT
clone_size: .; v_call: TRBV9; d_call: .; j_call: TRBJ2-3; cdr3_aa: CASSVLPGDTQYF; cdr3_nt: TGTGCCAGCAGCGTTTTACCCGGAGATACGCAGTATTTT
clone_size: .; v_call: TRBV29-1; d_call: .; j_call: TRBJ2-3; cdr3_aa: CSVDPSTDTQYF; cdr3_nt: TGCAGCGTTGACCCTAGCACAGATACGCAGTATTTT
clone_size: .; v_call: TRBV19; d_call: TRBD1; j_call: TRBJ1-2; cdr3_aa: CASQGDGYTF; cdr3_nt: TGTGCCAGTCAGGGGGATGGCTACACCTTC
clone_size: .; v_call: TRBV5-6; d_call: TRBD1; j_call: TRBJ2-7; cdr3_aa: CASSWGTGNFAYEQYF; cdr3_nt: TGTGCCAGCAGCTGGGGGACAGGGAACTTTGCCTACGAGCAGTACTTC
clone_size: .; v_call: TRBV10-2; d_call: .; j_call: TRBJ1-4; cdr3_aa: CASSETATNEKLFF; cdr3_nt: TGCGCCAGCAGTGAGACAGCAACTAATGAAAAACTGTTTTTT
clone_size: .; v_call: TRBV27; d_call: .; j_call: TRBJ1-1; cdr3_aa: CASSFWRARNTEAFF; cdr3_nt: TGTGCCAGCAGTTTTTGGAGGGCGAGGAACACTGAAGCTTTCTTT
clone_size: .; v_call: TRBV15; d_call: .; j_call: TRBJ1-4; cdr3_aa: CATSRGGPEELFF; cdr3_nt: TGTGCCACCAGCAGGGGCGGGCCTGAGGAACTGTTTTTT
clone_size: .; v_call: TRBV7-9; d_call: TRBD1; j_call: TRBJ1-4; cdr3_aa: CASSLGQGFENEKLFF; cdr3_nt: TGTGCCAGCAGCTTGGGACAGGGGTTCGAGAATGAAAAACTGTTTTTT
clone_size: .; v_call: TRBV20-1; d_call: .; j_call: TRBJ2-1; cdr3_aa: CSASIGGRRDEQFF; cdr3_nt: TGCAGTGCTAGTATCGGGGGGCGGCGGGATGAGCAGTTCTTC
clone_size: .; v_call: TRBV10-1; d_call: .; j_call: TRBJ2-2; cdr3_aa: CASIPTGTNEAGELFF; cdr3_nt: TGCGCCAGCATCCCAACCGGGACAAACGAGGCCGGGGAGCTGTTTTTT
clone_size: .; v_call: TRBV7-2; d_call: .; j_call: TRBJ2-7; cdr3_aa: CASSLARSYEQYF; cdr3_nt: TGTGCCAGCAGCTTAGCCCGCTCCTACGAGCAGTACTTC
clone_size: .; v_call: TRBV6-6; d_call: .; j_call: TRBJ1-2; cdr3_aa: CASSDDSYGYTF; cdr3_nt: TGTGCCAGCAGCGACGACAGCTATGGCTACACCTTC